The 13 T cell receptor beta chains reported below all come from one sample, sequenced in a study of T-cell memory formation after mild COVID-19. TCRdb re-analysed the 5' RACE reads in MiXCR, keeping a single row per CDR3 protein. The table records 380,000 or so distinct CDR3 sequences, roughly an eighth of them present only once. The sequenced sample consisted of PBMCs or a T cell subset sorted from them (not recorded which). These receptor sequences come from a man aged 18-30 years who had mild COVID-19 (a few samples of this study predate the infection). Cell type and time point are not known.

The J gene is TRBJ1-2, the V gene TRBV7-8, with TRBD1 as a possible D gene (6 bases). The length of the CDR3 is 15 residues. Deletions cut 1 base from V and 3 bases from J, with 12 bases between. CDR1 is SGHVS, CDR2 FQNEAQ, per germline. CDR3: CASSLGAGADYGYTF. The CDR3 region has the DNA TGTGCCAGCAGCTTAGGGGCAGGGGCGGACTATGGCTACACCTTC.

The chain uses TRBV12-3 or TRBV12-4 and TRBJ1-2; 7 bases agree with TRBD1. This CDR3 is 18 amino acids long. V shed 6 bases and J 1 base; nucleotides not matched to a gene: 17. As DNA, the CDR3 is TGTGCCAGCAGGGAATTGGCTGTGACAGGGATGGGTAACTATGGCTACACCTTC. Residues: CASRELAVTGMGNYGYTF.

The chain is built from TRBV7-9 and TRBJ1-4, with D possibly TRBD1 on 6 matching bases. Trimming removed 4 bases at V and 8 bases at J, with 14 bases between. Per the germline V gene, CDR1 is SEHNR and CDR2 is FQNEAQ (reference sequence). CDR3 length: 14 amino acids. This CDR3 reads CASSSYQGNEKLFF. The CDR3 region has the DNA TGTGCCAGCAGCTCGTATCAGGGGAACGAAAAACTGTTTTTT.

The chain links TRBV5-1 to TRBJ2-3; D call uncertain. The germline V and J ends were trimmed by 4 bases and 5 bases, with 11 bases remaining between them. CDR3 length: 13 residues. Germline V CDR1 and CDR2: SGHRS, YFSETQ. The CDR3 region is CASSRTAKDTQYF. The CDR3 DNA follows: TGCGCCAGCAGCCGAACGGCCAAAGATACGCAGTATTTT. Drawing the rest from reference TRBV5-1 and TRBJ2-3, the complete variable domain is KAGVTQTPRYLIKTRGQQVTLSCSPISGHRSVSWYQQTPGQGLQFLFEYFSETQRNKGNFPGRFSGRQFSNSRSEMNVSTLELGDSALYLCASSRTAKDTQYFGPGTRLTVL.

This clonotype was found a few times. V gene TRBV3-1 combines with J gene TRBJ1-6; D is unclear. Germline V lookup: CDR1 LGHDT, CDR2 YNNKEL (reference sequence). V was clipped by 2 bases and J by 9 bases, with 11 bases between them. The CDR3 is 14 residues long. The CDR3 DNA sequence: TGTGCCAGCAGCCAAAACCCCGACGGTTCACCCCTCCACTTT. Its translation is CASSQNPDGSPLHF.

This rearrangement joins TRBV7-2 to TRBJ2-2, with D unresolved. V dropped 0 bases and J dropped 2 bases, with 7 bases sitting between them. The CDR3 loop spans 15 amino acids. Germline loops: CDR1 SGHTA, CDR2 FQGNSA. CDR3 DNA sequence: TGTGCCAGCAGCTTAGCGGTCTTTAACACCGGGGAGCTGTTTTTT. Translated, it gives CASSLAVFNTGELFF.

This clonotype has a count of ten or more. The chain carries TRBV12-3 or TRBV12-4 and TRBJ2-3; D gene ambiguous. The CDR3 has 11 amino acids. V was shortened by 6 bases and J by 3 bases, with 4 bases between the two germline ends. The chain's CDR3 is CASRATDTQYF. As DNA, the CDR3 is TGTGCCAGCAGGGCGACAGATACGCAGTATTTT.

This clonotype was seen only a few times. This chain links TRBV3-1 with TRBJ1-5; unclear D gene. The germline CDR1 and CDR2 sequences are LGHDT and YNNKEL (reference sequence). V was trimmed by 0 bases and J by 4 bases, leaving 10 bases between them. There are 15 residues in the CDR3. The CDR3 here is CASSQDTTENQPQHF. CDR3 DNA: TGTGCCAGCAGCCAAGATACCACGGAGAATCAGCCCCAGCATTTT. Supplemented by reference TRBV3-1 and TRBJ1-5, the full variable domain reads DTAVSQTPKYLVTQMGNDKSIKCEQNLGHDTMYWYKQDSKKFLKIMFSYNNKELIINETVPNRFSPKSPDKAHLNLHINSLELGDSAVYFCASSQDTTENQPQHFGDGTRLSIL.

This clonotype was counted a few times. V is TRBV24-1 and J is TRBJ2-1; D not resolved. The CDR3 is 15 residues long. Germline V gene data show CDR1 as KGHDR and CDR2 as SFDVKD. V was trimmed by 3 bases and J by 9 bases, leaving 17 bases between them. CDR3 DNA sequence: TGTGCCACCAGTGATCCTGGTTCCGGCGTGGCTGAGCAGTTCTTC. Protein sequence: CATSDPGSGVAEQFF.

This clonotype occurred a few times. This sequence joins TRBV5-1 and TRBJ2-3; D is possibly TRBD1 (5 bases). Germline CDR1 is SGHRS and CDR2 is YFSETQ. The CDR3 extends over 14 amino acids. Trimming shortened V by 5 bases and J by 1 base, and 11 bases separated the two germline ends. CDR3 bases: TGCGCCAGCAGGTTAACAGGTCGCACAGATACGCAGTATTTT. This codes for CASRLTGRTDTQYF.

V is TRBV20-1 and J is TRBJ1-1; D remains ambiguous. Germline V gene data show CDR1 as DFQATT and CDR2 as SNEGSKA (reference sequence). Trimming cost V 0 bases and J 6 bases, with 8 bases left between them. The CDR3 consists of 12 residues. CDR3 bases: TGCAGTGCTAGAGAGGGGTTGGCTGAAGCTTTCTTT. The encoded protein is CSAREGLAEAFF.

The CDR3 protein is CASSPGQGTPPEKLFF. The CDR3, as DNA: TGTGCCAGCAGCCCCGGACAGGGGACGCCACCTGAAAAACTGTTTTTT. The chain has TRBV7-9 and TRBJ1-4; TRBD1 aligns across 9 bases. V dropped 5 bases and J dropped 7; count of bases not matched to a gene: 11. Looked up from germline, CDR1 is SEHNR and CDR2 is FQNEAQ (reference sequence). This CDR3 contains 16 residues.

This clonotype was picked up a small number of times. The chain is built from TRBV9 and TRBJ1-2; a weak D match, TRBD1 (6 bases). CDR1 and CDR2 from the germline V gene are SGDLS and YYNGEE. V shed 8 bases and J shed 8 bases, with 22 bases lying between them. The CDR3 loop spans 14 amino acids. The CDR3 region is CASRPGHHYAGYTF. The CDR3 nucleotides read TGTGCCAGTAGACCGGGACACCACTATGCGGGCTACACCTTC. Filled out from reference TRBV9 and TRBJ1-2, the complete variable domain reads DSGVTQTPKHLITATGQRVTLRCSPRSGDLSVYWYQQSLDQGLQFLIQYYNGEERAKGNILERFSAQQFPDLHSELNLSSLELGDSALYFCASRPGHHYAGYTFGSGTRLTVV.